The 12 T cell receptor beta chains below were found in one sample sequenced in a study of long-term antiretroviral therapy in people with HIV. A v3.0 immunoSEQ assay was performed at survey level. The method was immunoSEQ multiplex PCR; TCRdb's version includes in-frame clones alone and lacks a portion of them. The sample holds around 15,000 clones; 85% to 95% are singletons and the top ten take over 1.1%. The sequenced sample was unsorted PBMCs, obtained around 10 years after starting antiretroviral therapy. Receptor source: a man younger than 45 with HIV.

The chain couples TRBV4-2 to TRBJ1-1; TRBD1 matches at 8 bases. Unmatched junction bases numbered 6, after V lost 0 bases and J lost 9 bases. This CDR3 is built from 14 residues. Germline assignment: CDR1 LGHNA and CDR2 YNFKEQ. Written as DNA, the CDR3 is TGTGCCAGCAGCCAAGACCCCCGACAGGGGCAAGCTTTCTTT. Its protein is CASSQDPRQGQAFF.

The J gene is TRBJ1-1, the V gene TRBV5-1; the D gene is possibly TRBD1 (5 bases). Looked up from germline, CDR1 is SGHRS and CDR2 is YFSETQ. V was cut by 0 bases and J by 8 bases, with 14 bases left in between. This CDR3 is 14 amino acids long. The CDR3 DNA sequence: TGCGCCAGCAGCTTGGGGTCTCTTTCAGGGGAAGCTTTCTTT. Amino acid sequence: CASSLGSLSGEAFF.

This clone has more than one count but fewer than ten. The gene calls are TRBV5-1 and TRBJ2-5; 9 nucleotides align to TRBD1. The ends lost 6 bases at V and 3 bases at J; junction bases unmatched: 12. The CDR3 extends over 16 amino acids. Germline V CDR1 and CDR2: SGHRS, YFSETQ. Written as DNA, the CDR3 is TGCGCCAGCACACCCGGAGGACAGGGGTGGGAAGAGACCCAGTACTTC. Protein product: CASTPGGQGWEETQYF. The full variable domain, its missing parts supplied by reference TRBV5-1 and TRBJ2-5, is KAGVTQTPRYLIKTRGQQVTLSCSPISGHRSVSWYQQTPGQGLQFLFEYFSETQRNKGNFPGRFSGRQFSNSRSEMNVSTLELGDSALYLCASTPGGQGWEETQYFGPGTRLLVL.

The CDR3 nucleotides read TGTGCCAGCAGCCAAGAACGGGGGGCTCCGGGAGAGACCCAGTACTTC. This encodes CASSQERGAPGETQYF. The V and J genes are TRBV14 and TRBJ2-5, with D tentatively TRBD2 (7 bases). Germline V gene sequence: CDR1 SGHDN, CDR2 FVKESK. The CDR3 extends over 16 amino acids. V was shortened by 0 bases and J by 4 bases, with 15 bases between the two germline ends.

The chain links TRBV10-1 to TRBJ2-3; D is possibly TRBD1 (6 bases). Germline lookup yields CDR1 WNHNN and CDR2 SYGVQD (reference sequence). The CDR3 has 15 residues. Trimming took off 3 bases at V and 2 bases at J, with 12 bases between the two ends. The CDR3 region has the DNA TGCGCCAGCAGTGATGGACAGACTGCCACAGATACGCAGTATTTT. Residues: CASSDGQTATDTQYF.

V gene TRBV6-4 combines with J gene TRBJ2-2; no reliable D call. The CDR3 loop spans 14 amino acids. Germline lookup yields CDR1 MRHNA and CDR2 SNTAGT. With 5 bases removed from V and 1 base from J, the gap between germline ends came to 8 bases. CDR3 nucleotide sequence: TGTGCCAGCAGTTCCTATTGGAACACCGGGGAGCTGTTTTTT. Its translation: CASSSYWNTGELFF.

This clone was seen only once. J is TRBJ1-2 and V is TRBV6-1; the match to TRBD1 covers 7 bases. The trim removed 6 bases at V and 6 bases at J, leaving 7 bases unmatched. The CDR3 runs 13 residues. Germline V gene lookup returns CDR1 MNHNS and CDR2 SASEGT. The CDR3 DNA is TGTGCCAGCAGGCAGACAGGGACCGATGGCTACACCTTC. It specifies CASRQTGTDGYTF.

As DNA, the CDR3 is TGTGCCAGCAGTTTGGGGCAAGGGGGTCAGCCCCAGCATTTT. Protein sequence: CASSLGQGGQPQHF. V is TRBV28 and J is TRBJ1-5, with a weak D call TRBD1 (6 bases). V lost 3 bases, J lost 6 bases, and 12 bases lay in between. The CDR3 is 14 residues long. Germline values: CDR1 MDHEN, CDR2 SYDVKM.

CDR3 nucleotides: TGTGCCTGGAGTGTACTAGCGGGGGGGTACAATGAGCAGTTCTTC. This gives the protein CAWSVLAGGYNEQFF. V gene TRBV30 combines with J gene TRBJ2-1, with TRBD2 matching 13 bases. J lost 4 bases, V lost 0 bases, and 0 bases had no gene match. Germline CDR1 is GTSNPN and CDR2 is SVGIG (reference sequence). The CDR3 is 15 residues long.

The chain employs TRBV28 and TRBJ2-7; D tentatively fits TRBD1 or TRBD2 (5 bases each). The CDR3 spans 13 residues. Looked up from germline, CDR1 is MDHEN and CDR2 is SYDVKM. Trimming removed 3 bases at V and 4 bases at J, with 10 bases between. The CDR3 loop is CASSFQGEYEQYF. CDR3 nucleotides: TGTGCCAGCAGTTTCCAGGGAGAATACGAGCAGTACTTC.

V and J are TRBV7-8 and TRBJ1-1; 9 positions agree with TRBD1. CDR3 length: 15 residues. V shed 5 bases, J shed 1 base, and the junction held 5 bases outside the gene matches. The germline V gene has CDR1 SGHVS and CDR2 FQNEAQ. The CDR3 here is CASSRQGVPNTEAFF. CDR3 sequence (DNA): TGTGCCAGCAGCCGACAGGGGGTCCCGAACACTGAAGCTTTCTTT.

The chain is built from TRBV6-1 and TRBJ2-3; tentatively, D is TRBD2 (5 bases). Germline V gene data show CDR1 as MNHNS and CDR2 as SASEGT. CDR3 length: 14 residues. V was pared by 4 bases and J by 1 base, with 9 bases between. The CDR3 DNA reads TGTGCCAGCAGTGGAGGTAGCGGCACAGATACGCAGTATTTT. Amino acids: CASSGGSGTDTQYF.